Below, 2 T cell receptor beta chains from the same sample are listed, as sequenced in a study of T cell responses to AZD1222 COVID-19 vaccine. Sequencing used immunoSEQ multiplex PCR; TCRdb keeps in-frame clones, though not all of them. The profile covers around 140,000 clones, with about 82% appearing a single time and 7.9% taken by the ten largest. Here the sequenced sample was peripheral blood, taken 28 days after the second dose of the MenACWY control vaccine. The receptors derive from an adult who received the MenACWY meningococcal vaccine as a control.

For this clone: An end of the junction does not agree with germline; a read error may underlie this. CDR3 sequence reads: CASSPGTGTQYF. CDR3 DNA sequence: TGTGCCAGCAGCCCCGGGACAGGTACGCAGTATTTT. V gene TRBV5-4 combines with J gene TRBJ2-3; TRBD1 matches 8 bases. This CDR3 has 12 amino acids. The germline V gene has CDR1 SGHNT and CDR2 YYREEE (reference sequence).

The chain combines TRBV29-1 with TRBJ2-3, with TRBD2 matching over 8 bases. The CDR3 length is 15 residues. V lost 8 bases to trimming and J lost 2 bases; unmatched junction nucleotides: 12. In germline, CDR1 is SQVTM, CDR2 ANQGSEA. Here the CDR3 DNA reads TGCAGCTCATATGGGCTAGCGGGCTCCACAGATACGCAGTATTTT. Its protein is CSSYGLAGSTDTQYF.